The entry below describes one TCR beta chain. In the study's own analysis: It was from reference gene primer amplification that nucleated cell counts were estimated. TCRdb keeps only in-frame clones here, not all; method: immunoSEQ multiplex PCR. That table is the source of V, J and clone size, and D and trimming were worked out from the DNA. This sample carries 200,000 to 250,000 clones, 70% to 90% of them seen once, and the ten largest clones take less than 8.5%. The data belong to a study of blood T cell repertoires in COVID-19. Study details: The study drew acute and convalescent COVID-19 samples from the United States, Italy and Spain. T cells, B-cell-depleted T cells, or PBMCs provided the cDNA or gDNA that served as material.

The V gene's germline CDR1 is MNHEY and CDR2 SMNVEV (reference sequence). This CDR3 region has 16 residues. V was cut by 5 bases and J by 6 bases, with 22 bases left in between. This receptor was taken from an older woman with active or convalescent COVID-19. The sample was peripheral blood. The rearrangement joins TRBV27 to TRBJ1-2; the D gene is possibly TRBD1 (6 bases). CDR3 in DNA: TGTGCCAGCAGTCTACAATACAGGGAGAAGTGGGATGGCTACACCTTC. Translation: CASSLQYREKWDGYTF.